This T cell receptor (beta chain) was observed in a study of graft-versus-host responses after intestinal transplantation. Whole-study context: Isolated intestinal, liver-intestinal, or multivisceral transplants had been given to the recipients. Uniformly, recipients were administered anti-thymocyte globulin induction with subsequent tacrolimus and steroids for around 3 years. General study results and limits: There was an association between peak levels of circulating GvH clones and early post-transplant HvG declines. Within allografts, high graft-versus-host to host-versus-graft clonal ratios were seen among patients with graft-donor T cell macrochimerism.

The CDR3 is 20 amino acids long, termini counted. Profiling relied on immunoSEQ multiplex PCR, and the TCRdb table lists in-frame clones only, not all of them. The table records about 25,000 clones, approximately 93% of them present only once. As regards this clone: Antigen specificity is unknown. The DNA is omitted, as the CDR3 cannot be located on it reliably, and the CDR3 follows TCRdb's listing.

The specimen comprised PBMCs, sampled 156 days after intestinal transplant. The gene calls are TRBV6-7 and TRBJ1-4. TRBV6-7 is noted as an ORF with a role that remains uncertain. This sequence originates from a human patient who received an intestinal transplant, so some T cells may come from the graft donor. CDR3 in amino acids: CASSYRSLSWGEKLFFGLPF.